In its sample, the clone carrying this T cell receptor (beta chain) was seen a few times. Antigen: not known. Ophthalmopathy cases scored 3 or more on the Clinical Activity Score and 4 or more on NOSPECS grade, with duration below 3 months. Diagnostic decisions used clinical symptoms, serum thyroxine and TRAb, thyroid ultrasound and orbital computed tomography. The data were obtained in a study of T cells in Graves' hyperthyroidism and ophthalmopathy. Study-wide results and limits: Within blood appeared most thyroid clonotypes that had expanded above 0.001.

Germline-derived CDR1 and CDR2 are SNHLY and FYNNEI. J gave up 6 bases and V 10 bases, and 12 bases lay outside the gene matches. The CDR3 consists of 13 residues. The TCR beta CDR3 regions underwent amplification using RNA transcripts as the source. TCR CDR3 underwent first-round RT-PCR with the HTBI primer set. TCRdb re-analysed the multiplex PCR reads in MiXCR, keeping a single row per CDR3 protein. This sample yields approximately 490,000 distinct CDR3 sequences, of which less than 25% are seen a single time; around 54% belongs to the top ten. V is TRBV2 and J is TRBJ2-7; the match to TRBD2 covers 7 bases. The sequenced material came from blood. The receptor comes from an older woman with Graves' ophthalmopathy. The CDR3 bases are TGTGCCACCACGGGGGGTCTCGGGGGCGAGCAGTACTTC. Translation gives CATTGGLGGEQYF.